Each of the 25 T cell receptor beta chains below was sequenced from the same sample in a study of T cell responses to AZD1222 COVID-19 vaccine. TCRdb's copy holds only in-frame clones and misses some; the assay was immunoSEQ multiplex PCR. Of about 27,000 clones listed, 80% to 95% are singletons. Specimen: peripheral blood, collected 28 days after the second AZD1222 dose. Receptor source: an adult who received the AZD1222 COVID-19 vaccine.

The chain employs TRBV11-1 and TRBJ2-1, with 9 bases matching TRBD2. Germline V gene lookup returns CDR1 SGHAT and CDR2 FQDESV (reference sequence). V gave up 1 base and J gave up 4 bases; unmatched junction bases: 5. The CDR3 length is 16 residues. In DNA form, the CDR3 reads TGTGCCAGCAGCTTAGGAATTACTAGCGGGTACAATGAGCAGTTCTTC. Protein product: CASSLGITSGYNEQFF.

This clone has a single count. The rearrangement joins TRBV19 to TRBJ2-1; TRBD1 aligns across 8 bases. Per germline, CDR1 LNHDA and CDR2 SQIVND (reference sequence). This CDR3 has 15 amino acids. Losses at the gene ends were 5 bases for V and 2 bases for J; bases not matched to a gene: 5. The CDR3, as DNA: TGTGCCAGTAGTGCCGCAGGGGGCGCCTACAATGAGCAGTTCTTC. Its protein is CASSAAGGAYNEQFF.

CDR3 DNA: TGTGCCAGCAGCCAAGCGACCGGGAGGGCCTACAATGAGCAGTTCTTC. Its protein product is CASSQATGRAYNEQFF. This chain connects TRBV4-2 to TRBJ2-1; 8 bases line up with TRBD2. This CDR3 has 16 amino acids. Germline V CDR1 and CDR2: LGHNA, YNFKEQ. J lost 2 bases, V lost 1 base, and 4 bases had no gene match.

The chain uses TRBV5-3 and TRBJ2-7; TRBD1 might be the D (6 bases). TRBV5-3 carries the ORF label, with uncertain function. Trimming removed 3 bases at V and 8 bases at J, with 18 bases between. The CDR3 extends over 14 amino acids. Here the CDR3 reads CARSSSGQTTQQYF. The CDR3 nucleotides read TGTGCCAGAAGCTCGAGCGGACAGACTACGCAGCAGTACTTC.

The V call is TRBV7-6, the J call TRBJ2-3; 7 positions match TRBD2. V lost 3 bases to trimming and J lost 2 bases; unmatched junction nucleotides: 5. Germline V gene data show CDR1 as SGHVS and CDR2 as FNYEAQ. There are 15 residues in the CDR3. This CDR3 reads CASSLAGVVTDTQYF. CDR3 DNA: TGTGCCAGCAGCTTGGCGGGAGTTGTCACAGATACGCAGTATTTT.

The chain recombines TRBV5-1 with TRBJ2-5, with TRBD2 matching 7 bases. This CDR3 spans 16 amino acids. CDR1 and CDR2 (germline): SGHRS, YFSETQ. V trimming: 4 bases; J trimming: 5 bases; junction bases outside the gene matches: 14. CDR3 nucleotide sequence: TGCGCCAGCAGCCCCTCTGGTTTTAGCGGGTTCGAGACCCAGTACTTC. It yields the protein CASSPSGFSGFETQYF.

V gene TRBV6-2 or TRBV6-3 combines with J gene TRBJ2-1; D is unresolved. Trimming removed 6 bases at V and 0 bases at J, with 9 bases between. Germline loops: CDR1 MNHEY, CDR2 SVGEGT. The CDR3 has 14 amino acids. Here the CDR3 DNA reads TGTGCCAGCAGCTTGCCGAGCTCCTACAATGAGCAGTTCTTC. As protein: CASSLPSSYNEQFF.

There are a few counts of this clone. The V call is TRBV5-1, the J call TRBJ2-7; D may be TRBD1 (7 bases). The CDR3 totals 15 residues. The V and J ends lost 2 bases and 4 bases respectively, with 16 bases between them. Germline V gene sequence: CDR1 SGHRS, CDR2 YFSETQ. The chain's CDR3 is CASSLGGTALYEQYF. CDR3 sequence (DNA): TGCGCCAGCAGCTTAGGAGGGACAGCCCTATACGAGCAGTACTTC.

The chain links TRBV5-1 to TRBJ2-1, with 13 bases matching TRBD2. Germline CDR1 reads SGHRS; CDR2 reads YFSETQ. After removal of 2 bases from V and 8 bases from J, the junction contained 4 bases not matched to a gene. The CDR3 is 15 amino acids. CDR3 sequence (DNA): TGCGCCAGCAGCTTCGGACTAGCGGGAGTCGATGAGCAGTTCTTC. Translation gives CASSFGLAGVDEQFF.

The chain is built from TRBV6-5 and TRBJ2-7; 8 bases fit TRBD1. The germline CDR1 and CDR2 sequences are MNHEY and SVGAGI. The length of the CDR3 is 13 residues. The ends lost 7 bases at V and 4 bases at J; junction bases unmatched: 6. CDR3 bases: TGTGCCAGCAACCTTAGGACAGGGTACGAGCAGTACTTC. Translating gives CASNLRTGYEQYF.

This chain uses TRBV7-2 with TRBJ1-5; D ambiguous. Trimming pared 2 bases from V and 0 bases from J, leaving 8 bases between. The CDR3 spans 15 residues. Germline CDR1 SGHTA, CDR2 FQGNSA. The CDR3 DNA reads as TGTGCCAGCAGCTTACTCGGGGTTAGCAATCAGCCCCAGCATTTT. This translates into CASSLLGVSNQPQHF. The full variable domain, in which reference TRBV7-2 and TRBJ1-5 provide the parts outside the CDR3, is GAGVSQSPSNKVTEKGKDVELRCDPISGHTALYWYRQSLGQGLEFLIYFQGNSAPDKSGLPSDRFSAERTGGSVSTLTIQRTQQEDSAVYLCASSLLGVSNQPQHFGDGTRLSIL.

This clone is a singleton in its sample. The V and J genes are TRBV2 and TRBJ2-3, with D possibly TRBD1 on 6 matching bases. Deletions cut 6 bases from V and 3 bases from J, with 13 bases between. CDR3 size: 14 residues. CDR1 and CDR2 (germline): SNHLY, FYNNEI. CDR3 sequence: CASRLQGRTDTQYF. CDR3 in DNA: TGTGCCAGCAGATTACAGGGTCGGACAGATACGCAGTATTTT. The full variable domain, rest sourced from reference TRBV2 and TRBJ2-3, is EPEVTQTPSHQVTQMGQEVILRCVPISNHLYFYWYRQILGQKVEFLVSFYNNEISEKSEIFDDQFSVERPDGSNFTLKIRSTKLEDSAMYFCASRLQGRTDTQYFGPGTRLTVL.

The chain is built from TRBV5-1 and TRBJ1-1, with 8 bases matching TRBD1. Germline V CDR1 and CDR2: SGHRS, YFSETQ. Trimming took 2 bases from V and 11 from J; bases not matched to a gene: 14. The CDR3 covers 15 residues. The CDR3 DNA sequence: TGCGCCAGCAGCTTCAACTCAGGACAGGGCGGTCAGGCTTTCTTT. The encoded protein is CASSFNSGQGGQAFF.

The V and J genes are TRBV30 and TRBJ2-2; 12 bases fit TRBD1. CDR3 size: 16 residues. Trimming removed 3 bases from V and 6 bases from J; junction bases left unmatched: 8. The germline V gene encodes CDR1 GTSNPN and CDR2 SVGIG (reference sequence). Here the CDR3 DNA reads TGTGCCTGGAGCCTTACGGGACAGGGGGCCCCCGGGGAGCTGTTTTTT. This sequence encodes CAWSLTGQGAPGELFF.

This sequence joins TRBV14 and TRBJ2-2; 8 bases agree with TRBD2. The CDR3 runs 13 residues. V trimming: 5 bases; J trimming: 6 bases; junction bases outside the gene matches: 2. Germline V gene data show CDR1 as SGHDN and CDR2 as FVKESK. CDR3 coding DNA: TGTGCCAGCAGCACGGGAGGGGCCGGGGAGCTGTTTTTT. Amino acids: CASSTGGAGELFF.

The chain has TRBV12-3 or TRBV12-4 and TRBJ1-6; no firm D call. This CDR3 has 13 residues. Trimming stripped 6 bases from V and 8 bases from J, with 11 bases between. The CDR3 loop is CASRGIRDSPLHF. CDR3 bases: TGTGCCAGCAGAGGGATCCGGGATTCACCCCTCCACTTT.

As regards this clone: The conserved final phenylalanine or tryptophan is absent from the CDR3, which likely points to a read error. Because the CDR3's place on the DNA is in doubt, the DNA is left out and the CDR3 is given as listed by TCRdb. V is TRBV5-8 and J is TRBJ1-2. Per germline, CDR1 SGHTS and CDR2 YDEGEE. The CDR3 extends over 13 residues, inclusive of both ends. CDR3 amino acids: CASSMEGEPRVQL.

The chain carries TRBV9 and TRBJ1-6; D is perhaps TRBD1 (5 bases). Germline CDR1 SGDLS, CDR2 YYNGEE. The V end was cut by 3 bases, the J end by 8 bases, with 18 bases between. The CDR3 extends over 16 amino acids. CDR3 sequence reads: CASSAEGLRGYSPLHF. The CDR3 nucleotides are TGTGCCAGCAGCGCAGAGGGGTTGAGGGGATATTCACCCCTCCACTTT.

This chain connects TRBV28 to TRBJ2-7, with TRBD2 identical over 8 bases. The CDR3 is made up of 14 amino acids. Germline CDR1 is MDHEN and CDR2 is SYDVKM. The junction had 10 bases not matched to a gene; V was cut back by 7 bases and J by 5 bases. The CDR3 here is CASTGGAGYDEQYF. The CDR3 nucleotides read TGTGCCAGCACCGGGGGGGCAGGGTACGACGAGCAGTACTTC.

The CDR3 loop is CASSPAAGAAYSPLHF. The CDR3 bases are TGCGCCAGCAGCCCGGCTGCAGGGGCCGCCTATTCACCCCTCCACTTT. The chain combines TRBV5-1 with TRBJ1-6, with D perhaps matching TRBD1 (6 bases). This CDR3 is 16 amino acids long. Germline loops: CDR1 SGHRS, CDR2 YFSETQ. V was shortened by 4 bases and J by 8 bases, with 19 bases between the two germline ends.

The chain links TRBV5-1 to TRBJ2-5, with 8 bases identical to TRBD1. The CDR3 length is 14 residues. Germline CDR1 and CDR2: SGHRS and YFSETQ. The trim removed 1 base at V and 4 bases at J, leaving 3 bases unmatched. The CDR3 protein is CASSLFQGAETQYF. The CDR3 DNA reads TGCGCCAGCAGCTTGTTTCAGGGGGCAGAGACCCAGTACTTC.

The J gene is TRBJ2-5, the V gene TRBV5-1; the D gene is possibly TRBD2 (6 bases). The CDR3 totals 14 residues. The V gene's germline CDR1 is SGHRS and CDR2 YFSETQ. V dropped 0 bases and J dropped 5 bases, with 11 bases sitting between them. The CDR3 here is CASSLEEGPETQYF. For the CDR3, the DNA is TGCGCCAGCAGCTTGGAGGAGGGCCCGGAGACCCAGTACTTC. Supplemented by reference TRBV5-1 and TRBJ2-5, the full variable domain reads KAGVTQTPRYLIKTRGQQVTLSCSPISGHRSVSWYQQTPGQGLQFLFEYFSETQRNKGNFPGRFSGRQFSNSRSEMNVSTLELGDSALYLCASSLEEGPETQYFGPGTRLLVL.

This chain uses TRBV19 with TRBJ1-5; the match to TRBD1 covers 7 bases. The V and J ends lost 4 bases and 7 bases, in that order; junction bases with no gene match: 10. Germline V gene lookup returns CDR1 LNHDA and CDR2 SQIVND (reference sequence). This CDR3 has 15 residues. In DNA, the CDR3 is TGTGCCAGTAGTACCAACCGACAGGGAGGGCAGCCCCAGCATTTT. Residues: CASSTNRQGGQPQHF.

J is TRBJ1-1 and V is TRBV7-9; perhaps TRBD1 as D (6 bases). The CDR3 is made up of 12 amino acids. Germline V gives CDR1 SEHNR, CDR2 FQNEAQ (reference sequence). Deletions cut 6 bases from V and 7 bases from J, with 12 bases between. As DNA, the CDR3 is TGTGCCAGCAGTCCCGGACAGATTGAAGCTTTCTTT. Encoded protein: CASSPGQIEAFF.

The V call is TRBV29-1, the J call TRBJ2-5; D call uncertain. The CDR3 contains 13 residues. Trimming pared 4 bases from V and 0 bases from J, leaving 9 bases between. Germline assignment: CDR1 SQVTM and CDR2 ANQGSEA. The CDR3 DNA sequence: TGCAGCGTTGCCAAATCGTACCAAGAGACCCAGTACTTC. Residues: CSVAKSYQETQYF.